This entry describes one TCR beta chain. The target antigen is unknown. Only in-frame clones appear in the TCRdb table, and some are missing; sequencing was by immunoSEQ multiplex PCR. The sample has 2,500,000 or so clones, 80% to 95% seen once. V was shortened by 5 bases and J by 8 bases, with 6 bases between the two germline ends. CDR3 size: 10 residues. CDR1 MNHNS and CDR2 SASEGT come from the germline V gene. The record originates from a study of shared clonotypes between healthy human individuals. The study, taken as a whole, reports: Across subsets, estimated richness was generally greater for naive than for memory populations.

The sequence was obtained from a man aged 18 to 29 in good health. Some clones in this sample may be carry-over from other donors' samples. Input material: naive CD4+ T cells from PBMCs. Subset: CD45RA+ positively selected. The chain recombines TRBV6-1 with TRBJ1-1; a possible D gene is TRBD1 (5 bases). The CDR3 coding sequence is TGTGCCAGCAGTAGGACAGAAGCTTTCTTT. It codes for CASSRTEAFF.